These 27 T cell receptor beta chains came from one sample sequenced in a study of Graves' ophthalmopathy and Graves' hyperthyroidism. Researchers took RNA transcripts and amplified TCR beta CDR3 regions from them. Second-round multiplex PCR came after a first-round RT-PCR that employed HTBI primers. TCRdb reprocessed the multiplex PCR reads via MiXCR and lists one record per CDR3 protein. The repertoire holds about 370,000 distinct CDR3 sequences, with about a sixth as singletons. The sequenced material came from peripheral blood. The receptors stem from a woman younger than 35 with Graves' ophthalmopathy.

This clonotype was detected ten times or more. This chain joins TRBV6-2 or TRBV6-3 and TRBJ2-7; perhaps D is TRBD1 or TRBD2 (5 bases each). The germline V and J ends were trimmed by 0 bases and 3 bases, with 15 bases remaining between them. The germline CDR1 and CDR2 sequences are MNHEY and SVGEGT. The CDR3 covers 16 residues. This chain's CDR3 is CASSYSPRDPSYEQYF. The CDR3 nucleotides are TGTGCCAGCAGTTACTCTCCCCGGGACCCAAGCTACGAGCAGTACTTC.

This clonotype was observed many times. V usage is TRBV28 and J usage is TRBJ2-7, with 9 bases lining up with TRBD2. The CDR3 is 15 residues long. With 6 bases clipped from V and 0 bases from J, the junction kept 6 bases outside the gene matches. The germline gives CDR1 MDHEN, CDR2 SYDVKM. The CDR3 region is CASRRGREGSYEQYF. The CDR3 nucleotides are TGTGCCAGCAGACGCGGGCGGGAGGGCTCCTACGAGCAGTACTTC.

Ten or more counts support this clonotype. The chain's CDR3 is CASGQGQPQHF. The CDR3 DNA reads as TGTGCCAGCGGGCAGGGACAGCCCCAGCATTTT. J is TRBJ1-5 and V is TRBV6-5; weak D call: TRBD1 (5 bases). This CDR3 has 11 amino acids. V lost 8 bases and J 7 bases, leaving 9 bases between the germline ends. CDR1 and CDR2 from the germline V gene are MNHEY and SVGAGI.

This clonotype was detected only once. The chain uses TRBV6-1 and TRBJ2-7; 9 nucleotides align to TRBD1. Trimming removed 7 bases from V and 0 bases from J; junction bases left unmatched: 10. Germline lookup yields CDR1 MNHNS and CDR2 SASEGT. The CDR3 has 16 residues. CDR3 amino acids: CASNPQGARSSYEQYF. CDR3 DNA sequence: TGTGCCAGCAATCCACAGGGGGCTAGGAGCTCCTACGAGCAGTACTTC.

This clonotype was recorded once. The chain carries TRBV4-2 and TRBJ2-5; a possible D gene is TRBD2 (6 bases). Germline V gene lookup returns CDR1 LGHNA and CDR2 YNFKEQ. Trimming took off 1 base at V and 2 bases at J, with 11 bases between the two ends. This CDR3 is 15 amino acids long. The CDR3 nucleotides read TGTGCCAGCAGCCAAGCCGGGAGTATTCAAGAGACCCAGTACTTC. This translates into CASSQAGSIQETQYF.

This clonotype was counted at least ten times. The rearrangement links TRBV20-1 to TRBJ1-2; possibly TRBD1 for D (5 bases). Germline CDR1 and CDR2: DFQATT and SNEGSKA (reference sequence). V was cut by 3 bases and J by 4 bases, with 18 bases left in between. The CDR3 is 15 amino acids. The CDR3, as DNA: TGCAGTGCTAGCTCAACCGGGACTGACCTCTATGGCTACACCTTC. It encodes CSASSTGTDLYGYTF.

This clonotype appeared many times. This chain links TRBV5-1 with TRBJ1-1; TRBD1 might be the D (6 bases). V was cut by 6 bases and J by 4 bases, with 19 bases left in between. Germline CDR1 and CDR2: SGHRS and YFSETQ. The CDR3 extends over 15 amino acids. CDR3 region: CASTDTTGSGTEAFF. The CDR3 region has the DNA TGCGCCAGCACTGACACCACAGGGTCGGGCACTGAAGCTTTCTTT.

This chain joins TRBV7-2 and TRBJ2-7; maybe TRBD2 (5 bases). The V and J ends lost 4 bases and 6 bases respectively, with 16 bases between them. CDR1 is SGHTA and CDR2 is FQGNSA in the germline V gene. This CDR3 has 14 amino acids. The CDR3 is CASSSGRAGIEQYF. The CDR3 DNA reads TGTGCCAGCAGCTCCGGGCGTGCGGGCATCGAGCAGTACTTC. The full variable domain, completed using reference TRBV7-2 and TRBJ2-7, is GAGVSQSPSNKVTEKGKDVELRCDPISGHTALYWYRQSLGQGLEFLIYFQGNSAPDKSGLPSDRFSAERTGGSVSTLTIQRTQQEDSAVYLCASSSGRAGIEQYFGPGTRLTVT.

This clonotype has ten or more counts. The junction shows a germline mismatch at one end, possibly a read error. The chain carries TRBV6-1 and TRBJ2-5, with 7 bases aligning to TRBD1. CDR3 length equals 15 residues. Germline lookup yields CDR1 MNHNS and CDR2 SASEGT. Here the CDR3 DNA reads TGTGCCAGCAGAGAAGGACAGGTCCACAGGGAGACCCAGTACTTC. Translation: CASREGQVHRETQYF.

Ten or more counts support this clonotype. The chain carries TRBV6-4 and TRBJ2-3; 12 bases fit TRBD2. V lost 2 bases and J lost 4; bases outside the gene matches: 1. The CDR3 runs to 15 residues. Germline lookup yields CDR1 MRHNA and CDR2 SNTAGT. The CDR3 region has the DNA TGTGCCAGCAGTGACGGGACTAGCGGGCCAGATACGCAGTATTTT. Its protein is CASSDGTSGPDTQYF.

This clonotype was detected ten times or more. The rearrangement links TRBV5-4 to TRBJ1-2; perhaps TRBD1 as D (5 bases). Looked up from germline, CDR1 is SGHNT and CDR2 is YYREEE (reference sequence). Trimming shortened V by 3 bases and J by 7 bases, and 25 bases separated the two germline ends. The CDR3 runs to 17 residues. The CDR3 nucleotides read TGTGCCAGCAGCTGGGGTGGGGCAGGGCTTTACGGAGTTGGCTACACCTTC. It codes for CASSWGGAGLYGVGYTF.

The table lists this clonotype with many counts. The rearrangement links TRBV6-6 to TRBJ1-1, with 7 positions matching TRBD1. Germline V lookup: CDR1 MNHNY, CDR2 SVGAGI (reference sequence). The CDR3 loop spans 16 amino acids. V shed 5 bases and J 0 bases; nucleotides not matched to a gene: 9. CDR3 region: CASSTRQGVMNTEAFF. The CDR3 bases are TGTGCCAGCAGTACCCGACAGGGAGTCATGAACACTGAAGCTTTCTTT.

The sample holds many counts of this clonotype. V usage is TRBV20-1 and J usage is TRBJ2-5; 10 positions agree with TRBD2. The trim removed 0 bases at V and 6 bases at J, leaving 7 bases unmatched. Germline V gene sequence: CDR1 DFQATT, CDR2 SNEGSKA (reference sequence). This CDR3 comprises 15 residues. The CDR3 region is CSARDLAGVRKTQYF. DNA of the CDR3: TGCAGTGCTAGAGACCTAGCGGGAGTTCGGAAGACCCAGTACTTC.

At least ten counts were recorded for this clonotype. This chain uses TRBV11-1 with TRBJ2-7; D not resolved. The CDR3 contains 14 residues. Trimming shortened V by 4 bases and J by 1 base, and 11 bases separated the two germline ends. Germline-derived CDR1 and CDR2 are SGHAT and FQDESV (reference sequence). The CDR3 region has the DNA TGTGCCAGCAGCTCCCTCGGGCTTTCCTACGAGCAGTACTTC. It translates to CASSSLGLSYEQYF.

Worth noting for this clonotype: One end of the junction fails to match germline, which may point to a read error. The chain has TRBV15 and TRBJ1-2; D remains ambiguous. The CDR3 loop spans 12 amino acids. In germline, CDR1 is LNHNV, CDR2 YYDKDF (reference sequence). The CDR3 bases are TGTGCCACCAGCAGAGATCGGAGTTCGCCCCTTTTC. It translates to CATSRDRSSPLF.

This clonotype showed up many times. CDR3 DNA: TGTGCCAGCAGTAGACAGGGGAAGGTTGAAGCTTTCTTT. As protein: CASSRQGKVEAFF. The V call is TRBV2, the J call TRBJ1-1, with 8 bases lining up with TRBD1. J was trimmed by 7 bases and V by 5 bases; bases with no gene match: 6. This CDR3 region has 13 residues. The germline CDR1 and CDR2 sequences are SNHLY and FYNNEI.

This chain links TRBV27 with TRBJ1-1; D remains unclear. CDR1 and CDR2 from the germline V gene are MNHEY and SMNVEV (reference sequence). The CDR3 contains 14 residues. Trimming pared 3 bases from V and 0 bases from J, leaving 8 bases between. CDR3 protein: CASSFVAMNTEAFF. The CDR3 nucleotides are TGTGCCAGCAGTTTCGTAGCAATGAACACTGAAGCTTTCTTT.

The table lists this clonotype with many counts. The chain joins TRBV27 to TRBJ2-2; D perhaps matches TRBD1 (5 bases). This CDR3 comprises 14 residues. Germline V CDR1 and CDR2: MNHEY, SMNVEV (reference sequence). Trimming stripped 2 bases from V and 8 bases from J, with 12 bases between. As DNA, the CDR3 is TGTGCCAGCAGTTTAGGGGCCGAGGTGGGGGAGCTGTTTTTT. This codes for CASSLGAEVGELFF.

This clonotype occurred many times. The chain carries TRBV6-2 or TRBV6-3 and TRBJ1-6, with TRBD1 as a possible D gene (6 bases). The CDR3 has 13 residues. The ends were cut back, 4 bases at V and 7 bases at J, with 8 bases in the middle. CDR1 and CDR2 from the germline V gene are MNHEY and SVGEGT. CDR3 protein: CASSFQGNSPLHF. CDR3 DNA sequence: TGTGCCAGCAGTTTCCAGGGGAATTCACCCCTCCACTTT.

This clonotype has at least ten counts. V and J are TRBV6-4 and TRBJ1-5, with a tentative D call TRBD1 (6 bases). The CDR3 runs 19 residues. The ends were cut back, 6 bases at V and 6 bases at J, with 30 bases in the middle. Per germline, CDR1 MRHNA and CDR2 SNTAGT. CDR3 sequence: CASSPVVGRGYIVSQPQHF. The CDR3 nucleotides read TGTGCCAGCAGCCCGGTGGTTGGCAGGGGTTATATCGTCAGTCAGCCCCAGCATTTT.

CDR3 in DNA: TGTGCCAGCAGTCCCCCCAAGGGGAGCTCCTACGAGCAGTACTTC. It specifies CASSPPKGSSYEQYF. The chain has TRBV28 and TRBJ2-7, with D perhaps being TRBD1 or TRBD2 (5 bases each). The V gene's germline CDR1 is MDHEN and CDR2 SYDVKM. Trimming took off 5 bases at V and 0 bases at J, with 14 bases between the two ends. CDR3 length: 15 residues.

In the case of this clonotype: Being one base from a much bigger clone, this may be a read error. The CDR3 carries no conserved terminal phenylalanine or tryptophan, so it likely arises from a read error. The chain recombines TRBV6-1 with TRBJ2-7; D gene ambiguous. Germline V gene lookup returns CDR1 MNHNS and CDR2 SASEGT. Trimming took 8 bases from V and 1 from J, leaving 3 bases between them. This CDR3 has 10 amino acids. The DNA of the CDR3 is TGTGCCAGCGGGTCCTACGAGCAGTACCCC. It is translated as CASGSYEQYP.

This clonotype occurred many times. The V call is TRBV7-2, the J call TRBJ1-6; TRBD1 is a possible D gene (5 bases). Germline CDR1 reads SGHTA; CDR2 reads FQGNSA. The CDR3 totals 17 residues. Trimming removed 1 base from V and 10 bases from J, with 20 bases in between. Written as DNA, the CDR3 is TGTGCCAGCAGCTTAGTCGCTGTGGGGGGGAGCCAATCACCCCTCCACTTT. Protein product: CASSLVAVGGSQSPLHF.

This clonotype has a handful of counts. The CDR3 is CASSQGLAGEQFF. CDR3 nucleotides: TGCGCCAGCAGCCAGGGACTAGCGGGGGAGCAGTTCTTC. The chain couples TRBV4-3 to TRBJ2-1, with TRBD2 identical over 13 bases. This CDR3 is 13 amino acids long. V was pared by 3 bases and J by 10 bases, with 0 bases of the junction left unmatched. CDR1 is LGHNA and CDR2 is YSLEER in the germline V gene.

This clonotype was counted ten times or more. The chain joins TRBV29-1 to TRBJ2-7, with 10 bases matching TRBD2. Germline V CDR1 and CDR2: SQVTM, ANQGSEA. The V segment lost 4 bases and the J segment 3 bases; nucleotides outside the gene matches: 3. The CDR3 consists of 13 residues. Here the CDR3 reads CSVGPSGSYEQYF. For the CDR3, the DNA is TGCAGCGTTGGGCCTAGCGGGAGCTACGAGCAGTACTTC.

This clonotype has only a few counts. The gene calls are TRBV6-5 and TRBJ1-2, with 12 bases lining up with TRBD1. The V segment lost 4 bases and the J segment 8 bases; nucleotides outside the gene matches: 11. The germline gives CDR1 MNHEY, CDR2 SVGAGI. The CDR3 totals 16 residues. The CDR3 loop reads CASSSQPGQGASGYTF. The CDR3 nucleotides read TGTGCCAGCAGTTCACAACCGGGACAGGGGGCGAGCGGCTACACCTTC.

This clonotype was observed at least ten times. The chain recombines TRBV11-2 with TRBJ1-3; tentatively, D is TRBD1 (5 bases). Germline V gene lookup returns CDR1 SGHAT and CDR2 FQNNGV. Trimming removed 1 base at V and 0 bases at J, with 16 bases between. The CDR3 is made up of 18 amino acids. The CDR3 sequence: CASSLVPGAGGSGNTIYF. The DNA of the CDR3 is TGTGCCAGCAGCTTAGTTCCAGGCGCGGGGGGCTCTGGAAACACCATATATTTT.